One sample yielded the 16 T cell receptor beta chains listed below, sequenced in a study of blood T cell repertoires in COVID-19. Only in-frame clones appear in the TCRdb table, and some are missing; sequencing was by immunoSEQ multiplex PCR. Among hundreds of thousands of clones listed, around 90% were seen once. The specimen was PBMCs or T cells enriched from blood (not recorded which). The receptors originated from a woman younger than 30 with acute COVID-19.

This clone was seen only once. The chain combines TRBV5-1 with TRBJ2-2, with 7 bases fitting TRBD1. Germline V gene data show CDR1 as SGHRS and CDR2 as YFSETQ. CDR3 length equals 14 residues. V trimming: 4 bases; J trimming: 6 bases; junction bases outside the gene matches: 6. The CDR3, as DNA: TGCGCCAGCAGCGGAATGACAGGGTCCGGGGAGCTGTTTTTT. Encoded protein: CASSGMTGSGELFF. Filled out from reference TRBV5-1 and TRBJ2-2, the complete variable domain reads KAGVTQTPRYLIKTRGQQVTLSCSPISGHRSVSWYQQTPGQGLQFLFEYFSETQRNKGNFPGRFSGRQFSNSRSEMNVSTLELGDSALYLCASSGMTGSGELFFGEGSRLTVL.

The J gene is TRBJ1-3, the V gene TRBV7-2, with 7 bases matching TRBD1. The CDR3 is 16 amino acids. V lost 5 bases, J lost 6 bases, and 13 bases stayed unmatched. The germline V gene encodes CDR1 SGHTA and CDR2 FQGNSA. In nucleotides, the CDR3 is TGTGCCAGCAGCCCTGATCAGACAGGGTATTCAAACACCATATATTTT. Protein: CASSPDQTGYSNTIYF.

The CDR3 DNA follows: TGTGCTTCGGGCGACTCCCAGGGTATTAAGGAAAAACTGTTTTTT. Translated: CASGDSQGIKEKLFF. J is TRBJ1-4 and V is TRBV28; tentative D call: TRBD1 (5 bases). In germline, CDR1 is MDHEN, CDR2 SYDVKM. CDR3 length: 15 residues.

This clone has at least ten counts. V and J are TRBV21-1 and TRBJ1-3; the listed D gene, TRBD1, was not tested against the DNA. TRBV21-1 is labeled a pseudogene. There are 16 residues in the CDR3. The CDR3 loop is CASSRVTGRVGNTIYF. Written as DNA, the CDR3 is TGTGCCAGCAGCAGAGTGACAGGGAGAGTTGGAAACACCATATATTTT.

The V call is TRBV7-9, the J call TRBJ2-3, with 7 bases lining up with TRBD2. The V gene's germline CDR1 is SEHNR and CDR2 FQNEAQ (reference sequence). V lost 1 base, J lost 2 bases, and 9 bases stayed unmatched. The CDR3 spans 17 residues. CDR3 residues: CASSLDLWLADTDTQYF. CDR3 coding DNA: TGTGCCAGCAGCTTAGATCTTTGGCTAGCGGACACAGATACGCAGTATTTT.

The CDR3 DNA follows: TGTGCCACCAGTGACACGAGACAGGGGAACTCCTACGAGCAGTACTTC. Its translation is CATSDTRQGNSYEQYF. This sequence joins TRBV24-1 and TRBJ2-7, with TRBD1 matching 8 bases. V lost 4 bases to trimming and J lost 0 bases; unmatched junction nucleotides: 7. Germline CDR1 KGHDR, CDR2 SFDVKD. The CDR3 sequence is 16 residues long.

The chain joins TRBV7-2 to TRBJ2-7; TRBD2 matches at 9 bases. The V gene end was trimmed by 2 bases and the J gene end by 6 bases; junction bases not matched to a gene: 17. This CDR3 spans 18 amino acids. CDR1 is SGHTA, CDR2 FQGNSA, per germline. This CDR3 reads CASSLFGGGVAGDGEQYF. In nucleotides, the CDR3 is TGTGCCAGCAGCTTATTTGGCGGGGGGGTAGCGGGAGACGGCGAGCAGTACTTC.

This clone came up once. This chain links TRBV27 with TRBJ2-1; a possible D gene is TRBD2 (6 bases). Germline CDR1 is MNHEY and CDR2 is SMNVEV (reference sequence). Trimming removed 8 bases from V and 10 bases from J, with 15 bases in between. CDR3 size: 12 residues. This CDR3 is CASSNGGREQFF. CDR3 bases: TGTGCCAGCTCGAACGGGGGACGAGAGCAGTTCTTC.

In DNA, the CDR3 is TGTGCCAGCAGCTTCGGACAGGGTGAGCAGTTCTTC. Its translation: CASSFGQGEQFF. The chain links TRBV5-6 to TRBJ2-1; TRBD1 matches at 8 bases. Germline V gene sequence: CDR1 SGHDT, CDR2 YYEEEE. This CDR3 contains 12 residues. V lost 2 bases and J lost 9; bases outside the gene matches: 1. Drawing the rest from reference TRBV5-6 and TRBJ2-1, the complete variable domain is DAGVTQSPTHLIKTRGQQVTLRCSPKSGHDTVSWYQQALGQGPQFIFQYYEEEERQRGNFPDRFSGHQFPNYSSELNVNALLLGDSALYLCASSFGQGEQFFGPGTRLTVL.

The chain combines TRBV3-1 (or the pseudogene TRBV3-2) with TRBJ2-3, with TRBD2 matching over 8 bases. Germline assignment: CDR1 LGHDT and CDR2 YNNKEL (reference sequence). The CDR3 runs to 17 residues. J was trimmed by 5 bases and V by 2 bases; bases with no gene match: 12. DNA for the CDR3: TGTGCCAGCAGCCAACGGGTCGGGGGGGCCAAGTTAGATACGCAGTATTTT. Translation: CASSQRVGGAKLDTQYF.

The CDR3 here is CASSQGPRLNSPLHF. CDR3 nucleotide sequence: TGCGCCAGCAGCCAAGGGCCCAGATTAAATTCACCCCTCCACTTT. The V call is TRBV4-1, the J call TRBJ1-6; D call uncertain. CDR3 length: 15 amino acids. Germline V lookup: CDR1 MGHRA, CDR2 YSYEKL. The germline V and J ends were trimmed by 1 base and 7 bases, with 11 bases remaining between them.

CDR3 DNA: TGCGCCAGCAGCAAACAGGGGGCCTTGGGGGAAAAACTGTTTTTT. Translation gives CASSKQGALGEKLFF. This chain links TRBV5-1 with TRBJ1-4; 9 bases are shared with TRBD1. CDR3 size: 15 residues. CDR1 SGHRS and CDR2 YFSETQ come from the germline V gene. The V gene end was trimmed by 4 bases and the J gene end by 8 bases; junction bases not matched to a gene: 9.

The chain carries TRBV19 and TRBJ2-7, with 7 bases aligning to TRBD1. The CDR3 totals 14 residues. After removal of 3 bases from V and 7 bases from J, the junction contained 9 bases not matched to a gene. Germline CDR1 and CDR2: LNHDA and SQIVND (reference sequence). The CDR3 DNA follows: TGTGCCAGTAGTATTAGGCAGGGGGACACAGAGCAGTACTTC. As protein: CASSIRQGDTEQYF.

This chain connects TRBV6-5 to TRBJ2-7; D is perhaps TRBD2 (6 bases). The germline V gene has CDR1 MNHEY and CDR2 SVGAGI. Deletions cut 5 bases from V and 2 bases from J, with 10 bases between. The CDR3 extends over 13 amino acids. This CDR3 reads CASSRGKTYEQYF. CDR3 bases: TGTGCCAGCAGTCGCGGGAAAACCTACGAGCAGTACTTC.

V is TRBV3-1 (or the pseudogene TRBV3-2) and J is TRBJ1-1; 7 bases are shared with TRBD1. Per germline, CDR1 LGHDT and CDR2 YNNKEL (reference sequence). The CDR3 covers 15 residues. The V and J ends lost 4 bases and 1 base, in that order; junction bases with no gene match: 6. CDR3 nucleotide sequence: TGTGCCAGCAGCCTTAACAGGGGCCCGAACACTGAAGCTTTCTTT. It is translated as CASSLNRGPNTEAFF.

On this clone: This specimen includes other DNA sequences encoding the same CDR3. The V call is TRBV9, the J call TRBJ2-7; TRBD1 matches 8 bases. Germline CDR1 and CDR2: SGDLS and YYNGEE. This CDR3 has 12 amino acids. The trim removed 3 bases at V and 4 bases at J, leaving 0 bases unmatched. CDR3 coding DNA: TGTGCCAGCAGCGGACAGGGGTACGAGCAGTACTTC. This gives the protein CASSGQGYEQYF.